This TCR beta chain was sequenced for a study of blood T cell repertoires in COVID-19. The wider study: Sites across the United States, Italy and Spain contributed samples from acute and convalescent COVID-19. In each case, the material was cDNA or gDNA derived from T cells, B-cell-depleted T cells, or PBMCs.

Per the original data handling: Amplification of reference gene primers provided the estimated nucleated cell counts. Produced via immunoSEQ multiplex PCR; TCRdb's table is partial and in-frame only. Clonal size and the V and J genes are those of that table, whereas D and trimming came from the DNA. The sample contains roughly 130,000 clones, roughly 90% of which appear only once. The sequenced sample was peripheral blood. The origin of this receptor is a man aged 50 to 60 with active COVID-19.

CDR3 nucleotides: TGTGCCAGCAGTTACTCGAGACTAGCGGATAGAATCACAGATACGCAGTATTTT. Amino acids: CASSYSRLADRITDTQYF. The chain joins TRBV6-2 or TRBV6-3 to TRBJ2-3; 9 nucleotides line up with TRBD2. Germline loops: CDR1 MNHEY, CDR2 SVGEGT. The CDR3 spans 18 residues. V lost 0 bases and J lost 2; bases outside the gene matches: 9.